This is a list of T cell receptor beta chains from one sample in a study of T cells after yellow fever vaccination. TCRdb fed the 5' RACE reads into MiXCR, producing one record per CDR3 protein. The sample has about 330,000 distinct CDR3 sequences, approximately 4% seen once. Sequenced material: PBMCs, taken 5 days after the yellow fever booster vaccination. The receptors were gathered from a man younger than 35 who received the YFV17D yellow fever vaccine. Each CDR3 is given with its conserved first and last residue. The D gene is left open where the match is weak. A row's size may be missing; if present it is once, few, many or a size class.

>TRBV10-3|many|TRBJ2-2|NA
TGTGCCATCAGTGAGTCTTTGTCCGCAACCGGGGAGCTGTTTTTT
CAISESLSATGELFF
>TRBV20-1|few|TRBJ1-6|NA
TGCAGTGCTCAGGGGACCTATAATTCACCCCTCCACTTT
CSAQGTYNSPLHF
>TRBV28|NA|TRBJ2-6|TRBD1
TGTGCCAGCACCCCCGAGGGACAGAGGTTTTCTGGGGCCAACGTCCTGACTTTC
CASTPEGQRFSGANVLTF
>TRBV5-5|few|TRBJ2-1|NA
TGTGCCAGCAGCTTGTGGGGACGACAGCACAATGAGCAGTTCTTC
CASSLWGRQHNEQFF
>TRBV12-3/TRBV12-4|many|TRBJ2-5|NA
TGTGCCAGCACCCTCTCAGGGATAGAGACCCAGTACTTC
CASTLSGIETQYF
>TRBV20-1|few|TRBJ2-3|NA
TGCAGTGCTAGCCGGGGGATAGATACGCAGTATTTT
CSASRGIDTQYF
>TRBV20-1|few|TRBJ2-5|NA
TGCAGTCAACTAGTCGGGGAGACCCAGTACTTC
CSQLVGETQYF
>TRBV2|NA|TRBJ2-1|TRBD2
TGTGCCAGCAGACTTAGCGGGGGAAACAATGAGCAGTTCTTC
CASRLSGGNNEQFF
>TRBV7-6|NA|TRBJ2-1|TRBD1
TGTGCCAGCAGCTCTCCCGGGACAGGTTACAATGAGCAGTTCTTC
CASSSPGTGYNEQFF
>TRBV7-9|NA|TRBJ1-2|NA
TGTGCCAGCAGCTTAGATGGGGCCTACAAGGATGGCTACACCTTC
CASSLDGAYKDGYTF
>TRBV12-3/TRBV12-4|NA|TRBJ2-4|NA
TGTGCCAGCAGCAGTTTCCCTCGGGGCGTCAAAAACATTCAGTACTTC
CASSSFPRGVKNIQYF
>TRBV4-2|few|TRBJ2-7|NA
TGTGCCAGCAACATTAGACAGGGAGGGCCCGACGAGCAGTACTTC
CASNIRQGGPDEQYF
>TRBV29-1|NA|TRBJ2-3|TRBD1
TGCAGCGTTCGGGACAGGGGGCTGCAAGATACGCAGTATTTT
CSVRDRGLQDTQYF
>TRBV5-4|NA|TRBJ1-2|TRBD1
TGTGCCAGCAGCTTGGGGACAGGGACCTATGGCTACACCTTC
CASSLGTGTYGYTF
>TRBV10-3|NA|TRBJ1-5|NA
TGTGCCATCAGTGGGACGGTTAGCAATCAGCCCCAGCATTTT
CAISGTVSNQPQHF
>TRBV15|NA|TRBJ2-1|TRBD1
TGTGCCACGTCCCGGGACAGGGGAGGGCAGTTCTTC
CATSRDRGGQFF
>TRBV5-1|few|TRBJ2-5|NA
TGCGCCAGCAGCTTAGGCCTAGAGGTGGGAGAGACCCAGTACTTC
CASSLGLEVGETQYF
>TRBV12-3/TRBV12-4|many|TRBJ2-2|NA
TGTGCCAGCAGTCCCCGGTTTGGGGCGGACACCGGGGAGCTGTTTTTT
CASSPRFGADTGELFF
>TRBV7-6|few|TRBJ2-3|NA
TGTGCCAGCAGCTTAGCAGTTCCGGGGCGGGGAGATACGCAGTATTTT
CASSLAVPGRGDTQYF
>TRBV4-2|NA|TRBJ2-5|NA
TGTGCCAGCAGTACTGGGCAGATGCCCGAGACCCAGTACTTC
CASSTGQMPETQYF
>TRBV5-1|many|TRBJ1-3|NA
TGCGCCAGCAGCTTGGAGGCAGCTGGAAACACCATATATTTT
CASSLEAAGNTIYF
>TRBV6-2/TRBV6-3|few|TRBJ1-1|NA
TGTGCCAGCAGTTACTCGGAAGGGCTGGGCACTGAAGCTTTCTTT
CASSYSEGLGTEAFF
>TRBV5-6|NA|TRBJ2-2|NA
TGTGCCAGCAGCTTGCCGGCGGGACAGCACACCGGGGAGCTGTTTTTT
CASSLPAGQHTGELFF
>TRBV10-2|NA|TRBJ2-2|TRBD1
TGCGCCAGAAAAGAGGGGGCAGGCACCGGGGAGCTGTTTTTT
CARKEGAGTGELFF
>TRBV12-3/TRBV12-4|few|TRBJ2-1|NA
TGTGCCAGCAGTTCCACGCGGGCGACCTACAATGAGCAGTTCTTC
CASSSTRATYNEQFF
>TRBV6-6|few|TRBJ2-3|NA
TGTGCCAGCCAACTCGGAGGCACAGATACGCAGTATTTT
CASQLGGTDTQYF
>TRBV6-5|few|TRBJ1-5|NA
TGTGCCAACCCATGGAATCAGCCCCAGCATTTT
CANPWNQPQHF
>TRBV6-1|NA|TRBJ2-7|TRBD1
TGTGCCAGTCGGGACAGGCACTCCTACGAGCAGTACTTC
CASRDRHSYEQYF
>TRBV7-9|NA|TRBJ1-5|NA
TGTGCCAGCAGCGTGGGGAGGGATCAGCCCCAGCATTTT
CASSVGRDQPQHF
>TRBV7-2|NA|TRBJ2-4|NA
TGTGCCAGCAGCTCCACCGGGAAAATGGGCGGTGTGCAGTACTTC
CASSSTGKMGGVQYF
>TRBV2|few|TRBJ2-5|NA
TGTGCCAGCAGTGGACCGGGGGGCCTGGAGACCCAGTACTTC
CASSGPGGLETQYF
>TRBV11-2|few|TRBJ2-3|NA
TGTGCCAGCAGCCGATTGAAGGGACCAGATACGCAGTATTTT
CASSRLKGPDTQYF
>TRBV2|few|TRBJ2-5|TRBD1
TGTGCCAGCAAGGACAGGGGGGAGACCCAGTACTTC
CASKDRGETQYF
>TRBV7-2|few|TRBJ1-2|NA
TGTGCCAGCAGCTTAGCTTCGGGCAGAAGTAACTATGGCTACACCTTC
CASSLASGRSNYGYTF
>TRBV7-2|few|TRBJ1-1|NA
TGTGCCAGCAGTTCGGGGGTGACAGGCCGAGCTTTCTTT
CASSSGVTGRAFF
>TRBV27|NA|TRBJ2-1|NA
TGTGCCAGCAGTTTATCCCCCACCAATGAGCAGTTCTTC
CASSLSPTNEQFF
>TRBV6-5|many|TRBJ2-5|NA
TGTGCCAGCAGCCGGGGGACTCCCAGATCTTCGACCCAGTACTTC
CASSRGTPRSSTQYF
>TRBV5-1|NA|TRBJ2-5|TRBD2
TGCGCCAGCAGCTTGTTTCCGGGGGGGGAGACCCAGTACTTC
CASSLFPGGETQYF
>TRBV7-2|NA|TRBJ2-1|TRBD2
TGTGCCAGCAGCACTAGGACTAGCGGGGGTCGCTATGGAAATGAGCAGTTCTTC
CASSTRTSGGRYGNEQFF
>TRBV7-2|NA|TRBJ2-1|TRBD2
TGTGCCAGCAGCGCAGATGGAGCGGGGGGGCCTCCCTTCTTC
CASSADGAGGPPFF
>TRBV5-1|NA|TRBJ2-2|NA
TGCGCCAGCAGCGGCACAGGGAAGGACGGGGAGCTGTTTTTT
CASSGTGKDGELFF
>TRBV12-3/TRBV12-4|many|TRBJ2-2|NA
TGTGCCAGCAGCCACCGTAGCGCGGGGAACACCGGGGAGCTGTTTTTT
CASSHRSAGNTGELFF
>TRBV7-6|NA|TRBJ1-2|NA
TGTGCCAGCAGCTTAGAAGCGGGATACGGCTACACCTTC
CASSLEAGYGYTF
>TRBV10-2|few|TRBJ2-1|NA
TGCGCCAGCAGTGAGCCGGGCGGAGGAAAGGATGAGCAGTTCTTC
CASSEPGGGKDEQFF
>TRBV7-6|few|TRBJ2-5|NA
TGTGCCAGCAGCTTAAACATACAGGCCGGAGGGGAGACCCAGTACTTC
CASSLNIQAGGETQYF
>TRBV5-1|many|TRBJ2-1|NA
TGCGCCAGCAGCCCCGTGGCCTACAATGAGCAGTTCTTC
CASSPVAYNEQFF